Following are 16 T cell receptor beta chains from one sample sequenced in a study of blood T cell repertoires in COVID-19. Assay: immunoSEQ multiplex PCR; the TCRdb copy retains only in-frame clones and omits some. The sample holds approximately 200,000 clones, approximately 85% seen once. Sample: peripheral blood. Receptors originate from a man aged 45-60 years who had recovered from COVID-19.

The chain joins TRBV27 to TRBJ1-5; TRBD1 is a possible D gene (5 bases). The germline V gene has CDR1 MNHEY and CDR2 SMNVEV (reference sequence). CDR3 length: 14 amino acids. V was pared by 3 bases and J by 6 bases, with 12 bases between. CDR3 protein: CASSLGQGTQPQHF. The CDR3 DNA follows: TGTGCCAGCAGTTTGGGGCAGGGTACTCAGCCCCAGCATTTT.

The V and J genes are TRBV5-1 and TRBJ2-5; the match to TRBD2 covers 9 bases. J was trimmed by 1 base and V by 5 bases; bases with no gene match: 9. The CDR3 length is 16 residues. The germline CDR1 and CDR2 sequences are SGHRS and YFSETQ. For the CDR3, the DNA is TGCGCCAGCAGGCCTACCGGGACTAGCTCCCAAGAGACCCAGTACTTC. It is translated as CASRPTGTSSQETQYF. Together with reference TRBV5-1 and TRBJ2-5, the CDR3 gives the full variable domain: KAGVTQTPRYLIKTRGQQVTLSCSPISGHRSVSWYQQTPGQGLQFLFEYFSETQRNKGNFPGRFSGRQFSNSRSEMNVSTLELGDSALYLCASRPTGTSSQETQYFGPGTRLLVL.

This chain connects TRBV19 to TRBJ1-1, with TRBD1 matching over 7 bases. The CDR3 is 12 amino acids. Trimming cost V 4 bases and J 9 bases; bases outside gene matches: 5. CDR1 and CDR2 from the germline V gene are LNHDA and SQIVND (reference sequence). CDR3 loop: CASSTRQGKAFF. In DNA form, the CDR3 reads TGTGCCAGTAGTACCCGACAGGGCAAAGCTTTCTTT.

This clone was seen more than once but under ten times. The CDR3 loop reads CASSLLLGLTEAFF. The CDR3 DNA reads as TGTGCCAGCAGTTTATTACTTGGGCTCACTGAAGCTTTCTTT. V gene TRBV28 combines with J gene TRBJ1-1; D not certain. Trimming took 1 base from V and 4 from J, leaving 10 bases between them. Germline loops: CDR1 MDHEN, CDR2 SYDVKM. This CDR3 comprises 14 residues. Complete variable domain (other parts from reference TRBV28 and TRBJ1-1): DVKVTQSSRYLVKRTGEKVFLECVQDMDHENMFWYRQDPGLGLRLIYFSYDVKMKEKGDIPEGYSVSREKKERFSLILESASTNQTSMYLCASSLLLGLTEAFFGQGTRLTVV.

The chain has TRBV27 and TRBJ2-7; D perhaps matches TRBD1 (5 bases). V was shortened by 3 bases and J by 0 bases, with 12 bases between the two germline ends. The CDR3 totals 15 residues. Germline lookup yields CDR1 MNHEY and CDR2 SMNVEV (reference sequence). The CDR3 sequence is CASSFGLGPSYEQYF. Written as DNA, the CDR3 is TGTGCCAGCAGTTTCGGCTTGGGGCCCTCCTACGAGCAGTACTTC.

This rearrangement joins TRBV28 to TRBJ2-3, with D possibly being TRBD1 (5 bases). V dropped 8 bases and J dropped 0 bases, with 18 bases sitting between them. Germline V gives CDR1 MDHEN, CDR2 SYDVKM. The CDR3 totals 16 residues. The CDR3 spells CASGSWGGRSTDTQYF. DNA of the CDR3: TGTGCCAGCGGATCCTGGGGCGGCCGCAGCACAGATACGCAGTATTTT.

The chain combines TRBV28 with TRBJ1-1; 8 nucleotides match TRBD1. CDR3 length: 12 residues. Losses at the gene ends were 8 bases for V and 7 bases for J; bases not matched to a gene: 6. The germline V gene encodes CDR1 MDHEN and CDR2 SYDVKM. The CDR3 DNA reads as TGTGCCAGCGGCCTACAGGGGGGTGAAGCTTTCTTT. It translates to CASGLQGGEAFF. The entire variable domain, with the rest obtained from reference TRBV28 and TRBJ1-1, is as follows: DVKVTQSSRYLVKRTGEKVFLECVQDMDHENMFWYRQDPGLGLRLIYFSYDVKMKEKGDIPEGYSVSREKKERFSLILESASTNQTSMYLCASGLQGGEAFFGQGTRLTVV.

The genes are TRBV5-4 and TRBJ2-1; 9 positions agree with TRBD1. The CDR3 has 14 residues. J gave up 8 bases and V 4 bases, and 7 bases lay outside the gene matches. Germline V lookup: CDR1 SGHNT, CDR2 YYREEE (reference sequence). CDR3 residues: CASSTGTGWDEQFF. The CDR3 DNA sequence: TGTGCCAGCAGCACAGGGACAGGGTGGGATGAGCAGTTCTTC.

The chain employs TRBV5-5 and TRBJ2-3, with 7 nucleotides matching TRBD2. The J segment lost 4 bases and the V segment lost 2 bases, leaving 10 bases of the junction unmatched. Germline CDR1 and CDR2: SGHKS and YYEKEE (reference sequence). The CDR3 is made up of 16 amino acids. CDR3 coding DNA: TGTGCCAGCAGCTTTGGGCTAGCGGTCCCATCAGATACGCAGTATTTT. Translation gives CASSFGLAVPSDTQYF.

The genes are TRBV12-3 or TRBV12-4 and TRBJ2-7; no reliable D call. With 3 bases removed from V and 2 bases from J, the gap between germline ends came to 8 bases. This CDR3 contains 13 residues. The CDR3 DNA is TGTGCCAGCAGTTTGAAAGCCACCTACGAGCAGTACTTC. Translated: CASSLKATYEQYF.

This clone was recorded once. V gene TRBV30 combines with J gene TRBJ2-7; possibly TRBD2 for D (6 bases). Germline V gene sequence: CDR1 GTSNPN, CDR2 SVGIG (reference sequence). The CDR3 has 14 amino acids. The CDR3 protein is CGCLARGGTYEQYF. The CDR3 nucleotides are TGTGGCTGTCTAGCCCGCGGCGGGACCTACGAGCAGTACTTC. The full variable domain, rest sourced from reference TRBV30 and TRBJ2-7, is SQTIHQWPATLVQPVGSPLSLECTVEGTSNPNLYWYRQAAGRGLQLLFYSVGIGQISSEVPQNLSASRPQDRQFILSSKKLLLSDSGFYLCGCLARGGTYEQYFGPGTRLTVT.

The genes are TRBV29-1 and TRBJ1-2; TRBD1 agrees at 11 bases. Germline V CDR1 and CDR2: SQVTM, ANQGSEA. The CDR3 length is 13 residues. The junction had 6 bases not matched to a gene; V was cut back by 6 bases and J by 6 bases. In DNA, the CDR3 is TGCAGCGTATACGGGACAGGGGGGAATGGCTACACCTTC. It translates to CSVYGTGGNGYTF.

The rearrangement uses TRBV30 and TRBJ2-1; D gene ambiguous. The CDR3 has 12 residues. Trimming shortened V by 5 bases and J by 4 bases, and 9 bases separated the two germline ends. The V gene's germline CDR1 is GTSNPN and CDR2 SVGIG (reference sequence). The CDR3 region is CAWEAPYNEQFF. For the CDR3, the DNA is TGTGCCTGGGAAGCTCCTTACAATGAGCAGTTCTTC.

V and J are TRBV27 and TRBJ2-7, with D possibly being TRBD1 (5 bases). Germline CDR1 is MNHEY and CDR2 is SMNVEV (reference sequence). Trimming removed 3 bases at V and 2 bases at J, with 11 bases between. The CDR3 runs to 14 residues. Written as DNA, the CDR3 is TGTGCCAGCAGTTTCATTCAGGGAACCTACGAGCAGTACTTC. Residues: CASSFIQGTYEQYF.

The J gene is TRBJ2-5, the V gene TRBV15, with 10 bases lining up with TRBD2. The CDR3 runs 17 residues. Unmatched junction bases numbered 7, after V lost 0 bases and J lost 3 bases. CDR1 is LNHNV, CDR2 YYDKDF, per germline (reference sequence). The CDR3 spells CATSRDRTSGGEETQYF. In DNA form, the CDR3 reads TGTGCCACCAGCAGAGATAGGACTAGCGGAGGGGAAGAGACCCAGTACTTC.

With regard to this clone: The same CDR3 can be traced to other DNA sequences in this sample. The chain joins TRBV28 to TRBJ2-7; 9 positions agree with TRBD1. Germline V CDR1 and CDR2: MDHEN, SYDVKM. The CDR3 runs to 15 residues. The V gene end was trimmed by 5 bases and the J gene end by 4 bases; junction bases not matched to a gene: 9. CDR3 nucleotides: TGTGCCAGCAGTCCCCCGGGACAGGGTAGGTACGAGCAGTACTTC. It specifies CASSPPGQGRYEQYF.